The 3 T cell receptor beta chains reported below all come from one sample, sequenced in a study of blood T cell repertoires in COVID-19. Assay: immunoSEQ multiplex PCR; the TCRdb copy retains only in-frame clones and omits some. The sample has about 320,000 clones, more than 70% seen once. What was sequenced was peripheral blood. Source of these receptors: a woman in her forties or fifties with acute or convalescent COVID-19.

The V and J genes are TRBV18 and TRBJ1-2, with D possibly TRBD1 on 6 matching bases. Trimming shortened V by 6 bases and J by 5 bases, and 16 bases separated the two germline ends. From germline, CDR1 is KGHSH and CDR2 LQKENI. CDR3 length equals 14 residues. The CDR3 DNA reads as TGTGCCAGCTCGCGAAACAGGGCGGAGTATGGCTACACCTTC. Translation gives CASSRNRAEYGYTF.

The chain employs TRBV27 and TRBJ2-1; no reliable D call. In germline, CDR1 is MNHEY, CDR2 SMNVEV (reference sequence). V was pared by 1 base and J by 10 bases, with 14 bases between. This CDR3 has 14 residues. DNA for the CDR3: TGTGCCAGCAGTTTATACCTTACGGCCGGGGAGCAGTTCTTC. It codes for CASSLYLTAGEQFF.

J is TRBJ1-2 and V is TRBV4-3; 10 nucleotides match TRBD1. CDR1 is LGHNA, CDR2 YSLEER, per germline. The length of the CDR3 is 16 residues. The V segment lost 3 bases and the J segment 7 bases; nucleotides outside the gene matches: 11. CDR3 residues: CASSQTAGQGVRGYTF. The DNA for the CDR3 is TGCGCCAGCAGCCAGACCGCCGGACAGGGGGTTCGTGGCTACACCTTC.